This TCR beta chain was recovered during a study of identical twins. Template switching (which added a universal primer site) was used, and cDNA carried unique molecular identifiers. TCRdb reprocessed the 5' RACE reads via MiXCR and lists one record per CDR3 protein. The sample consists of 540,000 or so distinct CDR3 sequences, more than 20% of them appearing once. Trimming left V 3 bases short and J 0 bases short, with 6 bases between. This CDR3 has 13 amino acids. Germline V gene lookup returns CDR1 DFQATT and CDR2 SNEGSKA (reference sequence). A few counts support this clonotype. Its target is not known. General study findings and limits: Within cord blood, abundant beta clonotypes carried fewer insertions, but memory repertoires showed no such trend.

The same sample was also used in a study of yellow fever vaccine responses in identical twins.

V usage is TRBV20-1 and J usage is TRBJ1-3, with D unresolved. This sequence was found in a woman younger than 30 in good health. The sequenced material came from CD4+ T cells sorted from blood. CDR3 bases: TGCAGTGCTAGTCTCGGCTCTGGAAACACCATATATTTT. Its translation is CSASLGSGNTIYF.